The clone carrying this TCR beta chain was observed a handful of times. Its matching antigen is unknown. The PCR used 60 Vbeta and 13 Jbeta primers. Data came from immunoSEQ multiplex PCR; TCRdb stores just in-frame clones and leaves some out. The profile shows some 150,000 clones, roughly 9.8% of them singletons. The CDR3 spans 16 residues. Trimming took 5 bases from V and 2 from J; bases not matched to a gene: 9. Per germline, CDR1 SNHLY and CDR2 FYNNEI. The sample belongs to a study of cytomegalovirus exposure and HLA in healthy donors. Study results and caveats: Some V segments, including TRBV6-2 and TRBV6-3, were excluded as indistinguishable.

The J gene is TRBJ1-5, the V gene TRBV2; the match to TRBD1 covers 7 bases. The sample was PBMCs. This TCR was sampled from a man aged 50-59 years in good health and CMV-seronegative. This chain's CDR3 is CASSKAGGNGNQPQHF. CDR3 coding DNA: TGTGCCAGCAGTAAGGCAGGGGGGAATGGCAATCAGCCCCAGCATTTT.